The clone carrying this T cell receptor (beta chain) was seen only once. The source of the sample is a study of shared clonotypes between healthy human individuals. Study summary: CD4 naive and memory got three plates each, CD8 naive two, CD8 memory one.

CDR1 is MNHEY and CDR2 is SVGAGI in the germline V gene. This CDR3 comprises 14 residues. The V end was cut by 5 bases, the J end by 2 bases, with 12 bases between. In the original analysis: ImmunoSEQ output lacked quality scores and full-length reads, limiting matched filtering. Assay used: immunoSEQ multiplex PCR; TCRdb lists only in-frame clones, some missing. V, J and clone size reflect that table, while D and trimming were determined from the DNA. The repertoire holds roughly 2 million clones, with around 95% as singletons. The clonotype comes from a young man in good health. Sequencing used naive CD4+ T cells sorted from blood. Subset given: CD45RA+ positively selected. The chain is built from TRBV6-5 and TRBJ2-5; D possibly corresponds to TRBD2 (7 bases). The CDR3 loop reads CASSRGGGQETQYF. CDR3 DNA: TGTGCCAGCAGTCGAGGGGGAGGGCAAGAGACCCAGTACTTC.